This T cell receptor (beta chain) was retrieved from a study of blood T cell repertoires in COVID-19. Trimming removed 1 base from V and 3 bases from J; junction bases left unmatched: 8. Germline assignment: CDR1 SGHDN and CDR2 FVKESK. CDR3 length equals 16 residues. Only in-frame clones appear in the TCRdb table, and some are missing; sequencing was by immunoSEQ multiplex PCR. The data hold around 210,000 clones, with about 88% observed a single time. Sample: peripheral blood. The chain recombines TRBV14 with TRBJ1-2, with TRBD1 matching 7 bases. The clonotype comes from a man aged 50 to 60 with COVID-19, enrolled during active disease. CDR3 DNA: TGTGCCAGCAGCCAAGTCGACAGGGTGGAATACTATGGCTACACCTTC. It codes for CASSQVDRVEYYGYTF.